The 21 T cell receptor beta chains presented below share a single source sample, sequenced in a study of blood T cell repertoires in COVID-19 (dated by TCRdb to about 2020). The library relied on the immunoSEQ multiplex PCR assay. TCRdb provides this immuneACCESS table in a form limited to in-frame rearrangements. Some clones are lacking; in checked studies, under half of them reflect an unresolved V gene, and why the rest are absent is not known. Counted in this sample were 140,000 to 150,000 clones; just over 85% of them appeared once. The ten top clones hold more than 3.5% of the sample. Sequenced: PBMCs or T cells enriched from blood (not recorded which). These receptors all stem from a man aged 50 to 59 who had recovered from COVID-19.

J is TRBJ1-1 and V is TRBV6-2 or TRBV6-3; D unclear. CDR3 length: 16 residues. Germline V gives CDR1 MNHEY, CDR2 SVGEGT. V dropped 2 bases and J dropped 0 bases, with 13 bases sitting between them. The CDR3 DNA is TGTGCCAGCAGTTACATCGGGGTTTGGTTGAACACTGAAGCTTTCTTT. This sequence encodes CASSYIGVWLNTEAFF.

This chain connects TRBV2 to TRBJ2-7; 7 positions agree with TRBD1. This CDR3 is built from 14 residues. After removal of 3 bases from V and 3 bases from J, the junction contained 5 bases not matched to a gene. CDR1 and CDR2 from the germline V gene are SNHLY and FYNNEI. CDR3 amino acids: CASSERRGHYEQYV. The DNA of the CDR3 is TGTGCCAGCAGTGAGAGAAGGGGGCACTACGAGCAGTACGTC.

This chain links TRBV7-2 with TRBJ1-1, with D unclear. Trimming took off 1 base at V and 0 bases at J, with 6 bases between the two ends. This CDR3 contains 14 residues. Germline-derived CDR1 and CDR2 are SGHTA and FQGNSA. CDR3 coding DNA: TGTGCCAGCAGCTTAGTTCCGGTGAACACTGAAGCTTTCTTT. As protein: CASSLVPVNTEAFF.

This clone has only one observation. The chain is built from TRBV28 and TRBJ2-7; D possibly corresponds to TRBD1 (5 bases). The V end lost 6 bases, the J end lost 1 base, and 13 bases lay between the germline ends. The CDR3 sequence is 14 residues long. Looked up from germline, CDR1 is MDHEN and CDR2 is SYDVKM. The CDR3 DNA sequence: TGTGCCAGCAGCCAAACAGGTAAATCCTACGAGCAGTACGTC. Amino acids: CASSQTGKSYEQYV.

This sequence joins TRBV3-1 (or the pseudogene TRBV3-2) and TRBJ2-1; D perhaps matches TRBD2 (5 bases). This CDR3 comprises 14 residues. V was shortened by 1 base and J by 10 bases, with 14 bases between the two germline ends. Germline V gives CDR1 LGHDT, CDR2 YNNKEL (reference sequence). CDR3 bases: TGTGCCAGCAGCCAAGCATCCCGGGGTCGGGAGCAGTTCTTC. This codes for CASSQASRGREQFF.

V is TRBV24-1 and J is TRBJ1-2; the match to TRBD1 covers 8 bases. This CDR3 comprises 11 residues. CDR1 is KGHDR, CDR2 SFDVKD, per germline. With 9 bases clipped from V and 4 bases from J, the junction kept 0 bases outside the gene matches. CDR3 sequence: CATGQGYGYTF. Here the CDR3 DNA reads TGTGCCACCGGACAGGGCTATGGCTACACCTTC.

The chain is built from TRBV2 and TRBJ1-1, with a weak D call TRBD1 (5 bases). The CDR3 spans 14 residues. The V gene's germline CDR1 is SNHLY and CDR2 FYNNEI. Trimming cost V 7 bases and J 11 bases, with 23 bases left between them. CDR3 loop: CASTQGLRRLWAFF. CDR3 coding DNA: TGTGCCAGCACCCAGGGTCTCCGCAGACTTTGGGCTTTCTTT.

The rearrangement links TRBV19 to TRBJ1-5, with D possibly matching TRBD1 (6 bases). The CDR3 sequence is 14 residues long. From germline, CDR1 is LNHDA and CDR2 SQIVND (reference sequence). V was clipped by 8 bases and J by 1 base, with 12 bases between them. The CDR3 protein is CASRKGGSNQPQHF. DNA for the CDR3: TGTGCCAGTCGCAAGGGGGGGAGCAATCAGCCCCAGCATTTT.

The chain recombines TRBV9 with TRBJ2-3; 9 bases are shared with TRBD2. J lost 4 bases, V lost 0 bases, and 3 bases had no gene match. CDR3 length: 15 residues. The V gene's germline CDR1 is SGDLS and CDR2 YYNGEE. DNA of the CDR3: TGTGCCAGCAGCGTAGTAGCGGGGGAGGCAGATACGCAGTATTTT. Amino acids: CASSVVAGEADTQYF.

The rearrangement links TRBV21-1 to TRBJ2-1; no DNA check was done on the table's D call, TRBD1. TRBV21-1 is reported as a pseudogene. This CDR3 spans 17 amino acids. The CDR3 sequence: CASSSLRDRRDYNEQFF. DNA of the CDR3: TGTGCCAGCAGCTCACTCCGGGACAGGAGGGACTACAATGAGCAGTTCTTC.

The V gene is TRBV20-1, the J gene TRBJ2-3; D gene uncertain. Per the germline V gene, CDR1 is DFQATT and CDR2 is SNEGSKA (reference sequence). The CDR3 is 11 amino acids. CDR3 sequence (DNA): TGCAGGCCATCCCCGCAGTCTACGCAGTATTTT. It yields the protein CRPSPQSTQYF.

The rearrangement links TRBV4-3 to TRBJ1-1; no definite D call. V was pared by 0 bases and J by 1 base, with 6 bases between. The CDR3 sequence is 14 residues long. Germline CDR1 LGHNA, CDR2 YSLEER. CDR3 sequence: CASSQEHGNTEAFF. CDR3 DNA: TGCGCCAGCAGCCAAGAGCACGGGAACACTGAAGCTTTCTTT.

The chain employs TRBV11-2 and TRBJ2-5; D gene unclear. This CDR3 region has 15 residues. The germline V gene encodes CDR1 SGHAT and CDR2 FQNNGV. Trimming removed 4 bases from V and 4 bases from J, with 16 bases in between. CDR3 nucleotides: TGTGCCAGCAGCTCCGCGCCGGTCCGAGGAGAGACCCAGTACTTC. Translation: CASSSAPVRGETQYF.

The chain recombines TRBV2 with TRBJ1-2; no reliable D call. The germline V gene has CDR1 SNHLY and CDR2 FYNNEI. The V end lost 7 bases, the J end lost 2 bases, and 8 bases lay between the germline ends. The CDR3 has 12 amino acids. CDR3 sequence: CASKMGNYGYTF. In DNA, the CDR3 is TGTGCCAGCAAAATGGGCAACTATGGCTACACCTTC.

V and J are TRBV7-2 and TRBJ2-7; TRBD2 matches 12 bases. Trimming took 5 bases from V and 0 from J; bases not matched to a gene: 8. The germline V gene encodes CDR1 SGHTA and CDR2 FQGNSA. There are 17 residues in the CDR3. The CDR3, as DNA: TGTGCCAGCAGCCTAAAGACGACTAGCGGGGGCTCCTACGAGCAGTACTTC. Its translation: CASSLKTTSGGSYEQYF.

The V call is TRBV7-9, the J call TRBJ1-2, with TRBD1 matching over 7 bases. Germline values: CDR1 SEHNR, CDR2 FQNEAQ (reference sequence). V shed 8 bases, J shed 8 bases, and the junction held 14 bases outside the gene matches. The CDR3 is 14 amino acids. The CDR3 nucleotides read TGTGCCAGCCGTATGGCGACAGGGTCAAAAGGCTACACCTTC. Protein: CASRMATGSKGYTF.

The CDR3 sequence is CASSSGQGRSGANVLTF. The CDR3, as DNA: TGTGCCAGCAGCTCGGGACAGGGGCGCTCTGGGGCCAACGTCCTGACTTTC. The chain combines TRBV7-3 with TRBJ2-6, with 10 bases that match TRBD1. With V trimmed by 4 bases and J by 0 bases, 3 bases remained unmatched. From germline, CDR1 is SGHTA and CDR2 FQGTGA. There are 17 residues in the CDR3.

The chain is built from TRBV6-1 and TRBJ2-7; D uncertain. The germline V and J ends were trimmed by 2 bases and 1 base, with 6 bases remaining between them. CDR1 and CDR2 from the germline V gene are MNHNS and SASEGT. This CDR3 has 13 residues. CDR3 DNA sequence: TGTGCCAGCAGTGAACAGGAATCCTACGAGCAGTACTTC. Its protein is CASSEQESYEQYF.

The chain uses TRBV3-1 (or the pseudogene TRBV3-2) and TRBJ1-2, with TRBD1 matching 9 bases. The CDR3 covers 15 residues. V gave up 6 bases and J gave up 8 bases; unmatched junction bases: 13. CDR1 and CDR2 from the germline V gene are LGHDT and YNNKEL (reference sequence). Here the CDR3 DNA reads TGTGCCAGCAGTATGATTGGGGGACAGGGTCGGGGCTACACCTTC. It translates to CASSMIGGQGRGYTF.

The chain couples TRBV21-1 to TRBJ2-4; TRBD2 is taken as the D call from the table, unchecked against the DNA. TRBV21-1 has pseudogene status. There are 17 residues in the CDR3. The CDR3 region has the DNA TGTGCCAGCAGCATGGGTCAGAAACTAACATCAAAAAACATTCAGTACTTC. Encoded protein: CASSMGQKLTSKNIQYF.

This chain uses TRBV6-4 with TRBJ2-2; a possible D gene is TRBD2 (6 bases). Trimming shortened V by 8 bases and J by 3 bases, and 13 bases separated the two germline ends. Germline V gene sequence: CDR1 MRHNA, CDR2 SNTAGT. CDR3 length: 14 residues. In DNA, the CDR3 is TGTGCCAGCTCGATCTGGGGGGACACCGGGGAGCTGTTTTTT. Translated, it gives CASSIWGDTGELFF.